The 15 T cell receptor beta chains in this list originate from one sample, sequenced in a study of blood T cells in healthy people across ages. Next came a second PCR, run for about 7 to 11 cycles, which used a sample-barcoded 5' primer along with a J-beta primer mix. TCRdb re-called the 5' RACE reads through MiXCR, storing one row per CDR3 protein. The sample gives 1.8 million or so distinct CDR3 sequences, about two fifths of which show up once; approximately 22% is in the top ten. The specimen was blood. These receptors all stem from a human donor in good health.

This clonotype appeared a few times. The chain carries TRBV20-1 and TRBJ2-7, with TRBD2 matching over 9 bases. Germline V lookup: CDR1 DFQATT, CDR2 SNEGSKA (reference sequence). There are 14 residues in the CDR3. After removal of 5 bases from V and 3 bases from J, the junction contained 8 bases not matched to a gene. The CDR3 protein is CSAAAGGGVYEQYF. CDR3 nucleotide sequence: TGCAGTGCTGCCGCGGGCGGGGGGGTCTACGAGCAGTACTTC.

V is TRBV20-1 and J is TRBJ1-1; D is unclear. This CDR3 region has 15 residues. Trimming left V 2 bases short and J 5 bases short, with 18 bases between. Germline V gene data show CDR1 as DFQATT and CDR2 as SNEGSKA (reference sequence). The CDR3 spells CSARPPGLGGTEAFF. CDR3 coding DNA: TGCAGTGCTAGACCTCCGGGTCTAGGAGGGACTGAAGCTTTCTTT.

This clonotype was detected only a few times. V is TRBV9 and J is TRBJ2-1; TRBD1 is a possible D gene (6 bases). The germline gives CDR1 SGDLS, CDR2 YYNGEE. The V gene lost 0 bases and the J gene lost 7 bases, with 20 bases spanning the gap. This CDR3 contains 17 residues. The CDR3 protein is CASSVVGRWGPGNEQFF. CDR3 DNA sequence: TGTGCCAGCAGCGTAGTCGGCAGGTGGGGGCCGGGGAATGAGCAGTTCTTC.

This clonotype came up a few times. The rearrangement joins TRBV5-1 to TRBJ1-2, with 7 positions matching TRBD1. This CDR3 has 15 amino acids. From germline, CDR1 is SGHRS and CDR2 YFSETQ. Losses at the gene ends were 5 bases for V and 6 bases for J; bases not matched to a gene: 13. CDR3 DNA: TGCGCCAGCAGGACCCAGACAGGGAGCCTTGATGGCTACACCTTC. Protein product: CASRTQTGSLDGYTF.

This chain joins TRBV11-2 and TRBJ2-7; TRBD1 agrees at 7 bases. V lost 3 bases to trimming and J lost 3 bases; unmatched junction nucleotides: 5. Per germline, CDR1 SGHAT and CDR2 FQNNGV. The CDR3 loop spans 14 amino acids. DNA for the CDR3: TGTGCCAGCAGCTTTGTACAGGGGATCTACGAGCAGTACTTC. It yields the protein CASSFVQGIYEQYF.

The chain joins TRBV7-2 to TRBJ2-3, with no clear D. This CDR3 comprises 12 residues. V was clipped by 6 bases and J by 9 bases, with 13 bases between them. Germline CDR1 reads SGHTA; CDR2 reads FQGNSA. CDR3 sequence reads: CASRNSELTQYF. As DNA, the CDR3 is TGTGCCAGCAGGAATAGTGAGCTGACGCAGTATTTT.

The V and J genes are TRBV4-1 and TRBJ2-7, with 10 bases that match TRBD2. CDR3 size: 16 residues. Unmatched junction bases numbered 5, after V lost 1 base and J lost 2 bases. Germline V gives CDR1 MGHRA, CDR2 YSYEKL. The CDR3 sequence: CASSQGASGGAYEQYF. CDR3 in DNA: TGCGCCAGCAGCCAAGGGGCCAGCGGGGGGGCCTACGAGCAGTACTTC.

The chain employs TRBV15 and TRBJ1-2, with D possibly matching TRBD1 (5 bases). The CDR3 totals 15 residues. Per the germline V gene, CDR1 is LNHNV and CDR2 is YYDKDF (reference sequence). The ends were cut back, 0 bases at V and 4 bases at J, with 12 bases in the middle. The CDR3 loop is CATSRDFGTPYGYTF. As DNA, the CDR3 is TGTGCCACCAGCAGAGATTTCGGGACTCCCTATGGCTACACCTTC.

This clonotype occurred a few times. V and J are TRBV12-3 or TRBV12-4 and TRBJ1-3; D is possibly TRBD1 (6 bases). Trimming took off 5 bases at V and 7 bases at J, with 18 bases between the two ends. The CDR3 sequence is 15 residues long. CDR3: CASSEQGDLFNTIYF. CDR3 DNA sequence: TGTGCCAGCAGTGAACAGGGTGATTTGTTCAACACCATATATTTT.

The chain carries TRBV4-1 and TRBJ2-3; D is perhaps TRBD2 (6 bases). CDR3 length: 14 residues. Germline CDR1 MGHRA, CDR2 YSYEKL. V was trimmed by 6 bases and J by 2 bases, leaving 12 bases between them. The CDR3: CASRERALTDTQYF. The DNA of the CDR3 is TGCGCCAGCAGGGAGCGGGCACTCACAGATACGCAGTATTTT.

The chain is built from TRBV5-1 and TRBJ1-2; 10 bases are shared with TRBD1. Losses at the gene ends were 0 bases for V and 3 bases for J; bases not matched to a gene: 2. From germline, CDR1 is SGHRS and CDR2 YFSETQ. The CDR3 has 15 residues. This CDR3 is CASSLDGTGDYGYTF. As DNA, the CDR3 is TGCGCCAGCAGCTTGGACGGGACAGGGGACTATGGCTACACCTTC.

This clonotype was counted a few times. V usage is TRBV2 and J usage is TRBJ2-3; TRBD2 is a possible D gene (5 bases). V was shortened by 4 bases and J by 7 bases, with 24 bases between the two germline ends. The CDR3 extends over 17 amino acids. Germline CDR1 reads SNHLY; CDR2 reads FYNNEI. CDR3 bases: TGTGCCAGCAGTGGTGGGGAACGGACTCCCTACCCTAATACGCAGTATTTT. Residues: CASSGGERTPYPNTQYF.

This clonotype has a handful of counts. The rearrangement links TRBV7-9 to TRBJ2-5; 7 bases fit TRBD2. The DNA end lines up better with TRBJ2-7; the J call may be wrong. Germline CDR1 is SEHNR and CDR2 is FQNEAQ (reference sequence). This CDR3 region has 15 residues. CDR3: CASSSTTSHLLEQYF. CDR3 DNA: TGTGCCAGCAGCTCGACGACTAGCCACCTCCTCGAGCAGTACTTC.

The V and J genes are TRBV20-1 and TRBJ1-2, with 10 positions matching TRBD1. V trimming: 6 bases; J trimming: 7 bases; junction bases outside the gene matches: 11. CDR1 is DFQATT and CDR2 is SNEGSKA in the germline V gene (reference sequence). The length of the CDR3 is 14 residues. The CDR3 region is CSAPGTGVWGGYTF. The CDR3 coding sequence is TGCAGTGCCCCAGGGACAGGGGTTTGGGGTGGCTACACCTTC.

There are a few counts of this clonotype. This rearrangement joins TRBV4-1 to TRBJ1-6; possibly TRBD1 for D (5 bases). The CDR3 runs to 17 residues. Germline V gene lookup returns CDR1 MGHRA and CDR2 YSYEKL. Trimming pared 0 bases from V and 4 bases from J, leaving 13 bases between. For the CDR3, the DNA is TGCGCCAGCAGCCAAGAATTAGGGGAGGATTATAATTCACCCCTCCACTTT. Amino acid sequence: CASSQELGEDYNSPLHF.